This record covers a single T cell receptor (beta chain). The entry originates in a study of blood T cell repertoires in COVID-19. The overall study: The United States, Italy and Spain supplied acute and convalescent COVID-19 samples. From T cells, B-cell-depleted T cells, or PBMCs came the material, which was cDNA or gDNA.

Under the authors' procedure: Estimation of nucleated cell counts was performed using reference gene primer amplification. Clones were read by immunoSEQ multiplex PCR, and TCRdb kept only the in-frame ones, dropping some. V, J and clone size are those of that table, while D and trimming were read from the DNA. Of approximately 85,000 clones detected, 85% appear once; the ten largest clones hold roughly 12%. Germline-derived CDR1 and CDR2 are LGHDT and YNNKEL (reference sequence). Trimming took 1 base from V and 12 from J, leaving 19 bases between them. This CDR3 is built from 14 residues. The TCR was taken from a woman between 70 and 85 years old with active or convalescent COVID-19. Material for sequencing was peripheral blood. V gene TRBV3-1 (or the pseudogene TRBV3-2) combines with J gene TRBJ2-7, with D possibly matching TRBD1 (5 bases). The CDR3 sequence is CASSQGKTASSGYF. For the CDR3, the DNA is TGTGCCAGCAGCCAAGGAAAGACAGCCAGCTCCGGGTACTTC.